This TCR beta chain was documented in a study of neurological immune-mediated disorders. This clonotype came up many times. Antigen: not known. Study-level results: None of the CDR3 amino acid sequences of expanded clones were shared across subjects, and this suggested private repertoires in all groups. HTLV-1-associated myelopathy displayed the greatest TCR clonal expansion, and multiple sclerosis exhibited the smallest, lower than that of healthy controls.

TCRdb analysed the 5' RACE reads with MiXCR anew, one entry per CDR3 protein. This sample has about 35,000 distinct CDR3 sequences; 3% to 4% occur once, and the top ten carry approximately 2.2%. This CDR3 has 16 residues. The V end was cut by 10 bases, the J end by 2 bases, with 20 bases between. Source material: PBMCs. The chain has TRBV12-3 or TRBV12-4 and TRBJ2-2; D possibly matches TRBD1 or TRBD2 (5 bases each). This TCR came from a man aged 25-40 years with multiple sclerosis. DNA for the CDR3: TGTGCCAACGCCGTGGGACCCTCTTTCAACACCGGGGAGCTGTTTTTT. It codes for CANAVGPSFNTGELFF.